This passage covers 11 T cell receptor beta chains from one sample sequenced in a study of T cells in Graves' hyperthyroidism and ophthalmopathy (dated by TCRdb to the late 2010s). Receptor amplification or capture employed multiplex PCR. The sequencer listed for this sample is Illumina HiSeq 2000. The TCR beta CDR3 regions were amplified from the RNA transcripts. The TCR CDR3 was subjected to a first round of RT-PCR using the HTBI primer set and the Qiagen OneStep RT-PCR kit. The public reads were reanalyzed by TCRdb: fastp trimming at Q25, MiXCR alignment, in-frame beta chains only. Rows matching on CDR3 protein sequence are summarized as one entry with the most common DNA and genes. The sample includes some 760,000 distinct CDR3 sequences, with 11% to 15% observed a single time. The ten top clones hold 10% to 13% of the sample. What was sequenced was blood. These receptors originate from a young woman with Graves' hyperthyroidism.

This clonotype was observed at least ten times. The rearrangement uses TRBV7-2 and TRBJ2-1; 13 bases map to TRBD2. Germline values: CDR1 SGHTA, CDR2 FQGNSA. The CDR3 loop spans 21 amino acids. J was trimmed by 4 bases and V by 8 bases; bases with no gene match: 23. DNA for the CDR3: TGTGCCAGCCGGGAGGGGGGCAGCCTACTAGCGGGAGGGAGGGAATACAATGAGCAGTTCTTC. It yields the protein CASREGGSLLAGGREYNEQFF. The complete variable domain, with remaining parts taken from reference TRBV7-2 and TRBJ2-1, reads GAGVSQSPSNKVTEKGKDVELRCDPISGHTALYWYRQSLGQGLEFLIYFQGNSAPDKSGLPSDRFSAERTGGSVSTLTIQRTQQEDSAVYLCASREGGSLLAGGREYNEQFFGPGTRLTVL.

In this sample, this clonotype turned up a few times. Being one base from a much bigger clone, this may be a read error. The V gene is TRBV30, the J gene TRBJ1-1, with D hard to call. Germline loops: CDR1 GTSNPN, CDR2 SVGIG (reference sequence). The CDR3 spans 12 residues. This chain's CDR3 is CAWTTVRGLALF. CDR3 DNA: TGTGCCTGGACGACGGTAAGAGGGCTGGCTCTCTTT.

The rearrangement uses TRBV29-1 and TRBJ2-3, with 8 bases matching TRBD2. Germline V CDR1 and CDR2: SQVTM, ANQGSEA. The CDR3 has 17 amino acids. The CDR3 region is CGISGGNLPPSQDTQYF. The CDR3 DNA follows: TGCGGCATATCGGGAGGGAATCTACCCCCCTCACAAGATACGCAGTATTTT.

This clonotype turned up a few times. The chain joins TRBV13 to TRBJ1-3, with 8 positions matching TRBD1. Germline lookup yields CDR1 PRHDT and CDR2 FYEKMQ (reference sequence). The CDR3 is made up of 14 amino acids. V dropped 5 bases and J dropped 5; count of bases not matched to a gene: 5. The CDR3 is CASSPDRGRNTIYF. The CDR3 nucleotides are TGTGCCAGCAGCCCCGACAGGGGAAGAAACACCATATATTTT. The full variable domain, completed using reference TRBV13 and TRBJ1-3, is AAGVIQSPRHLIKEKRETATLKCYPIPRHDTVYWYQQGPGQDPQFLISFYEKMQSDKGSIPDRFSAQQFSDYHSELNMSSLELGDSALYFCASSPDRGRNTIYFGEGSWLTVV.

Comment on this clonotype: One end of the junction fails to match germline, which may point to a read error. CDR3 region: CASSDVGGTAYGQYF. The CDR3 DNA sequence: TGTGCCAGTAGTGATGTTGGGGGGACCGCTTACGGGCAGTACTTC. This chain joins TRBV19 and TRBJ2-7, with D perhaps matching TRBD2 (6 bases). Germline V gives CDR1 LNHDA, CDR2 SQIVND (reference sequence). The CDR3 loop spans 15 amino acids.

This clonotype was counted ten times or more. The rearrangement uses TRBV20-1 and TRBJ1-2; TRBD1 is a possible D gene (5 bases). The CDR3 has 12 residues. Germline V gene lookup returns CDR1 DFQATT and CDR2 SNEGSKA (reference sequence). V lost 5 bases, J lost 4 bases, and 11 bases lay in between. CDR3 nucleotide sequence: TGCAGTGCTTCACGGGGGTTCTATGGCTACACCTTC. Amino acid sequence: CSASRGFYGYTF.

This clonotype was counted many times. The gene calls are TRBV6-2 or TRBV6-3 and TRBJ2-2; D gene unclear. The ends were cut back, 7 bases at V and 7 bases at J, with 7 bases in the middle. From germline, CDR1 is MNHEY and CDR2 SVGEGT. The CDR3 sequence is 11 residues long. The CDR3 coding sequence is TGTGCCAGCAATAGTAACGGGGAGCTGTTTTTT. Protein: CASNSNGELFF.

The chain recombines TRBV28 with TRBJ2-1; no clear D gene. CDR1 and CDR2 from the germline V gene are MDHEN and SYDVKM. This CDR3 comprises 14 residues. Trimming pared 6 bases from V and 6 bases from J, leaving 15 bases between. The CDR3 coding sequence is TGTGCCAGCAGCCTCCCGGCAGGATTCAATGAGCAGTTCTTC. This encodes CASSLPAGFNEQFF.

Only a few counts were recorded for this clonotype. V usage is TRBV13 and J usage is TRBJ2-3; 10 nucleotides align to TRBD2. The CDR3 is made up of 15 amino acids. V trimming: 3 bases; J trimming: 3 bases; junction bases outside the gene matches: 3. Germline V CDR1 and CDR2: PRHDT, FYEKMQ (reference sequence). Here the CDR3 reads CASSFASGSTDTQYF. The CDR3 nucleotides are TGTGCCAGCAGCTTCGCTAGCGGGAGTACAGATACGCAGTATTTT.

The chain recombines TRBV4-1 with TRBJ1-2, with 8 positions matching TRBD1. Germline CDR1 MGHRA, CDR2 YSYEKL. The CDR3 is 17 residues long. V lost 3 bases and J lost 4; bases outside the gene matches: 13. This CDR3 reads CASSHPVRDRRFYGYTF. In nucleotides, the CDR3 is TGCGCCAGCAGCCACCCGGTCCGGGACAGGCGCTTCTATGGCTACACCTTC.

This clonotype appeared many times. This chain links TRBV28 with TRBJ1-1; no clear D gene. The CDR3 has 15 residues. Trimming left V 3 bases short and J 5 bases short, with 16 bases between. CDR1 is MDHEN, CDR2 SYDVKM, per germline. CDR3 region: CASSFSPRSRTEAFF. CDR3 DNA sequence: TGTGCCAGCAGTTTTTCCCCCCGGAGCCGGACTGAAGCTTTCTTT.